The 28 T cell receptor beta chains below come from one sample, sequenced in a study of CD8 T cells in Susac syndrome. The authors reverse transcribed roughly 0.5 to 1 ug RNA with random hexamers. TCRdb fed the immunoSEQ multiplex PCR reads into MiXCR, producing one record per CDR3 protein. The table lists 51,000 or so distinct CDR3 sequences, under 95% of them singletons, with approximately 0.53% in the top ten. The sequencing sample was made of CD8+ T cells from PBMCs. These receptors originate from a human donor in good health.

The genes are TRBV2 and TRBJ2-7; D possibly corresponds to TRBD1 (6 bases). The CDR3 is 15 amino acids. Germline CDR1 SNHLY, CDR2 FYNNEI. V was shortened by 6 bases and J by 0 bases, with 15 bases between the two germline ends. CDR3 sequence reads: CASSPTWDISYEQYF. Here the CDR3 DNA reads TGTGCCAGCAGCCCTACGTGGGACATCTCCTACGAGCAGTACTTC.

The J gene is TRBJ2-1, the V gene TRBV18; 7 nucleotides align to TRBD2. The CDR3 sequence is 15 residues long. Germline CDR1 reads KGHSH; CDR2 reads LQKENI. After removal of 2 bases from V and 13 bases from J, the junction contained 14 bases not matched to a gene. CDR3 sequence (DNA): TGTGCCAGCTCACCAACGGGGGAGGGCCTAATATCCCAGTTCTTC. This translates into CASSPTGEGLISQFF.

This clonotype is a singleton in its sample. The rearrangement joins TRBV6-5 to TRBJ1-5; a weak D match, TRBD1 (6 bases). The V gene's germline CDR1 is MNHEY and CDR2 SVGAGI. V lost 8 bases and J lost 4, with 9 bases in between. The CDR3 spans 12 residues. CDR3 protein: CASRTENQPQHF. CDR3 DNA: TGTGCCAGCCGGACAGAAAATCAGCCCCAGCATTTT.

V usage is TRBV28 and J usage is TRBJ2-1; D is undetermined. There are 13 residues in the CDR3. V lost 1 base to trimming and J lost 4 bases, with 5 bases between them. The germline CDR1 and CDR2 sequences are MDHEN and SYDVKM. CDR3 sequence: CASSLLVYNEQFF. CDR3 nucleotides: TGTGCCAGCAGTTTATTAGTTTACAATGAGCAGTTCTTC.

CDR3 loop: CASSSLSGGEQYF. The CDR3 DNA reads TGTGCCAGCAGCTCCCTTTCGGGGGGCGAGCAGTACTTC. The chain recombines TRBV12-3 or TRBV12-4 with TRBJ2-7; TRBD2 aligns across 7 bases. CDR3 length: 13 residues. The junction had 8 bases not matched to a gene; V was cut back by 6 bases and J by 6 bases.

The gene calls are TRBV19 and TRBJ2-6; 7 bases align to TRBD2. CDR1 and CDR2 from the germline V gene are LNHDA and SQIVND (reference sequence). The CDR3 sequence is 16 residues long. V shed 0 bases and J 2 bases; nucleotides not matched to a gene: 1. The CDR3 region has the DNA TGTGCCAGTAGTATAGATGGACTAGCTGGGGCCAACGTCCTGACTTTC. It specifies CASSIDGLAGANVLTF.

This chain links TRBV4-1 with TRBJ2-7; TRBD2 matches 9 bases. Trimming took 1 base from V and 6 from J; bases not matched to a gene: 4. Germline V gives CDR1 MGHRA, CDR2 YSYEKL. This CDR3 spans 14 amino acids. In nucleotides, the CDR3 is TGCGCCAGCAGCCAAGTTAGCGGGAGTTCCGAGCAGTACTTC. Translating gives CASSQVSGSSEQYF.

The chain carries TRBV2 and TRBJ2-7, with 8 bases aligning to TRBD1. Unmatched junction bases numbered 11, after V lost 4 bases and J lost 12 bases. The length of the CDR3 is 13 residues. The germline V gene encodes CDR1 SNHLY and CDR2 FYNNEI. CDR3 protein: CASSGVDRATRYF. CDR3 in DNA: TGTGCCAGCAGTGGGGTGGACAGGGCCACCCGGTACTTC.

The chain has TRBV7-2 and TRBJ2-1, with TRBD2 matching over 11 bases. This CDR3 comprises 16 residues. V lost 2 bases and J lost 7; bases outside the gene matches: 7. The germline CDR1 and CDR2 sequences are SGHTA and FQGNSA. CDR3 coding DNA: TGTGCCAGCAGCTTAACGATTAGCGGGAGGGTAAATGAGCAGTTCTTC. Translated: CASSLTISGRVNEQFF.

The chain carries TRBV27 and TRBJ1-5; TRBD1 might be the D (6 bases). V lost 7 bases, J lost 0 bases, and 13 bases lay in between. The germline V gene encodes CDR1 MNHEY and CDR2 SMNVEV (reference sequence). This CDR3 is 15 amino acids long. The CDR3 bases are TGTGCCAGCAAAAGTGACAGGACTAGCAATCAGCCCCAGCATTTT. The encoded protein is CASKSDRTSNQPQHF.

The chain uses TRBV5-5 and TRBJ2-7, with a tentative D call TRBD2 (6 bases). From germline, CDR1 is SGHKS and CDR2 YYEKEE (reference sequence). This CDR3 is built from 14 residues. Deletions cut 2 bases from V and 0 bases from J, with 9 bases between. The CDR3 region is CASSFASASYEQYF. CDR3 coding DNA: TGTGCCAGCAGCTTTGCTAGCGCCTCCTACGAGCAGTACTTC.

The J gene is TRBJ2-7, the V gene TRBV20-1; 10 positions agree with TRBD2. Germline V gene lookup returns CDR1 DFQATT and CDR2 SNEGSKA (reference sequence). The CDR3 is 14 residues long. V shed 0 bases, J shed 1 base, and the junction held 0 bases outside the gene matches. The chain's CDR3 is CSARETSGSYEQYF. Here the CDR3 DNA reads TGCAGTGCTAGAGAGACTAGCGGGTCCTACGAGCAGTACTTC.

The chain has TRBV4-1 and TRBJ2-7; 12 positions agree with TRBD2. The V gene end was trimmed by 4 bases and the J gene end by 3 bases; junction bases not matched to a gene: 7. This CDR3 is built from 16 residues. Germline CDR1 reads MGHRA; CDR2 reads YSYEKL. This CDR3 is CASSLQLAGGNYEQYF. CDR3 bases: TGCGCCAGCAGCCTTCAGCTAGCGGGAGGGAACTACGAGCAGTACTTC.

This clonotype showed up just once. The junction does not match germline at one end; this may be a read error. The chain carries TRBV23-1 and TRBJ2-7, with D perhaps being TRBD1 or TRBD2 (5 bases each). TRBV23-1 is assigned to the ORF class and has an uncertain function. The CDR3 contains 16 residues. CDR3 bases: TGCGCCACCAGTCAATTACTCCGGGACCGACGCTACGAGCAGTACTTC. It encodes CATSQLLRDRRYEQYF.

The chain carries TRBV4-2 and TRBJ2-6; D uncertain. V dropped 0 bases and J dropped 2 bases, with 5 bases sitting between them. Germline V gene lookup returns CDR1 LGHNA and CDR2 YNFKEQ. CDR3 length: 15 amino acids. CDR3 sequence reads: CASSQEGPGANVLTF. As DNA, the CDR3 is TGTGCCAGCAGCCAAGAAGGGCCTGGGGCCAACGTCCTGACTTTC.

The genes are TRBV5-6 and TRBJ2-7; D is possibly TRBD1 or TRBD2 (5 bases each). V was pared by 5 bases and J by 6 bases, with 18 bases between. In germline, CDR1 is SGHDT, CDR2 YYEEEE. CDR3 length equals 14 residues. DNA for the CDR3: TGTGCCAGCAGTTACGGGACCACGCTGCGCGAGCAGTACTTC. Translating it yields CASSYGTTLREQYF.

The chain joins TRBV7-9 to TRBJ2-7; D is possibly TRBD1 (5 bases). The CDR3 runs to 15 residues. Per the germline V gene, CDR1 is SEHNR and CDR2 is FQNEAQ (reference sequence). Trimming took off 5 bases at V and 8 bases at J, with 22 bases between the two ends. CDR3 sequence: CASSPFLGATIQQYF. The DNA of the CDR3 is TGTGCCAGCAGCCCCTTTTTAGGGGCCACCATACAGCAGTACTTC.

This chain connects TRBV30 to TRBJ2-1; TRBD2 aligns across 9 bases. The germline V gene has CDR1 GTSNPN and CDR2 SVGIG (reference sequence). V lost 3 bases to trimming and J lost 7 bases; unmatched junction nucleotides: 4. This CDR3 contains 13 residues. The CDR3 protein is CAWSALAGNEQFF. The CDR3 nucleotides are TGTGCCTGGAGCGCACTAGCGGGTAATGAGCAGTTCTTC.

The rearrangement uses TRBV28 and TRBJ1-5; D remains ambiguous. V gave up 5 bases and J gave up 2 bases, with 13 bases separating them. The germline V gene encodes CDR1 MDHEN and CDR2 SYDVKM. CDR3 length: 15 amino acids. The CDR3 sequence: CASSREGMGNQPQHF. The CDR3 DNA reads TGTGCCAGCAGTCGGGAGGGTATGGGCAATCAGCCCCAGCATTTT.

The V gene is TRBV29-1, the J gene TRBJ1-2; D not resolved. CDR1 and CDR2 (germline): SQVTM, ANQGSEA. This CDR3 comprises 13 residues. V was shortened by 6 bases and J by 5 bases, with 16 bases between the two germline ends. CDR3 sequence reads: CSVPPRNGYGYTF. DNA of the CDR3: TGCAGCGTGCCCCCGAGGAATGGGTATGGCTACACCTTC.

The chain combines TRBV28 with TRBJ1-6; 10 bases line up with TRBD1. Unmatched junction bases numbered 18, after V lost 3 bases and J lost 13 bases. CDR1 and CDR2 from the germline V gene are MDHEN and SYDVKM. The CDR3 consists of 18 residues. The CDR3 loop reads CASSLNSGTGDGVKPLHF. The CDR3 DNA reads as TGTGCCAGCAGTTTGAATTCCGGGACAGGGGACGGGGTGAAGCCCCTCCACTTT.

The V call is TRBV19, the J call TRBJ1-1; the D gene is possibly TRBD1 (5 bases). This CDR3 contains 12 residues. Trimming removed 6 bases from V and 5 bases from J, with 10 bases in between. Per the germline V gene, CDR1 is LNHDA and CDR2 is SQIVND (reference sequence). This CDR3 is CASRYGGTEAFF. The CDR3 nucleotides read TGTGCCAGTAGATACGGGGGGACTGAAGCTTTCTTT.

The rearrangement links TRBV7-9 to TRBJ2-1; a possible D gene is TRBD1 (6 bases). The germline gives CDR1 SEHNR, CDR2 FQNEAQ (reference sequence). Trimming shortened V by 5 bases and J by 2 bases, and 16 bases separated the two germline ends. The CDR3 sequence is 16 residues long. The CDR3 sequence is CASSAYRDTAYNEQFF. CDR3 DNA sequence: TGTGCCAGCAGCGCGTACCGGGACACGGCCTACAATGAGCAGTTCTTC.

CDR3 in DNA: TGTGCCAGCAGCGCGGGGACAGGCACTACGTGGCAGTACTTC. Residues: CASSAGTGTTWQYF. V gene TRBV5-6 combines with J gene TRBJ2-7, with 8 bases matching TRBD1. The trim removed 4 bases at V and 9 bases at J, leaving 12 bases unmatched. Germline V gene lookup returns CDR1 SGHDT and CDR2 YYEEEE. The CDR3 is made up of 14 amino acids.

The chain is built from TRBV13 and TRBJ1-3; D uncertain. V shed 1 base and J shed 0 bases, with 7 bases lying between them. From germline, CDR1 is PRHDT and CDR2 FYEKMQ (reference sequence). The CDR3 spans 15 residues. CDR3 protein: CASSLASISGNTIYF. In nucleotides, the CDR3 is TGTGCCAGCAGCTTAGCATCCATCTCTGGAAACACCATATATTTT.

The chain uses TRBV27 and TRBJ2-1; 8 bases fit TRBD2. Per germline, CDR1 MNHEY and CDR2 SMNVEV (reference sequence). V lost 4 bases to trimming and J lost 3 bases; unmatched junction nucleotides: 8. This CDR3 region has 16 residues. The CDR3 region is CASSSPGTRFYNEQFF. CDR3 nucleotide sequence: TGTGCCAGCAGTTCCCCCGGGACTAGGTTCTACAATGAGCAGTTCTTC.

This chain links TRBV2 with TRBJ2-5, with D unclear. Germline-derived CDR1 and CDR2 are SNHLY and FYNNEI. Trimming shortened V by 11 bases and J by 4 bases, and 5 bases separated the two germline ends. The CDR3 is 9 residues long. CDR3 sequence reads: CAGRETQYF. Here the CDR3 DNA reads TGTGCCGGACGAGAGACCCAGTACTTC.

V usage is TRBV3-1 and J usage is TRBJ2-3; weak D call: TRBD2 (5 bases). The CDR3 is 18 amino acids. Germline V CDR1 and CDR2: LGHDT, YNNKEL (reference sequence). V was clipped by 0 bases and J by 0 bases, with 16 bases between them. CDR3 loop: CASSQEKNRRTSTDTQYF. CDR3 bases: TGTGCCAGCAGCCAAGAGAAGAACCGGCGGACTAGCACAGATACGCAGTATTTT.